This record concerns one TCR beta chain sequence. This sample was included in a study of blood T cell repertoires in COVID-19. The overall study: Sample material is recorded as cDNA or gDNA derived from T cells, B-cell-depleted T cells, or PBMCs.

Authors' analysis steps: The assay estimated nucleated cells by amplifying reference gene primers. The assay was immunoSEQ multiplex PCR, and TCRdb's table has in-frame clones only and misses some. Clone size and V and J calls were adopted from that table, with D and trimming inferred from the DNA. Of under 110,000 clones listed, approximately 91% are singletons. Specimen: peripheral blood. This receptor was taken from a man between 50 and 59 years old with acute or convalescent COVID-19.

CDR3 bases: TGTGCCAGCAGCTGGGGGACGGGGGGTAATTCACCCCTCCACTTT. Residues: CASSWGTGGNSPLHF. V and J are TRBV5-5 and TRBJ1-6; possibly TRBD1 for D (5 bases). The CDR3 consists of 15 residues. Germline V gene sequence: CDR1 SGHKS, CDR2 YYEKEE (reference sequence). Trimming stripped 3 bases from V and 6 bases from J, with 13 bases between.